This TCR beta chain originates from a study of T cell changes during pregnancy in multiple sclerosis. V shed 3 bases, J shed 1 base, and the junction held 1 base outside the gene matches. The length of the CDR3 is 14 residues. The germline V gene has CDR1 SGHTA and CDR2 FQGTGA. Only in-frame clones appear in the TCRdb table, and some are missing; sequencing was by immunoSEQ multiplex PCR. The sample contains some 74,000 clones, over 80% of which appear only once. This TCR was recovered from a female donor with multiple sclerosis, enrolled in a pregnancy study. Source: peripheral blood, taken before pregnancy. This chain uses TRBV7-3 with TRBJ1-1, with TRBD1 matching over 8 bases. As DNA, the CDR3 is TGTGCCAGCAGCTTGGGACAGGCGAACACTGAAGCTTTCTTT. Amino acid sequence: CASSLGQANTEAFF.